The 19 T cell receptor beta chains below all came from one sample that was sequenced in a study of cytomegalovirus exposure and HLA in healthy donors. The PCR employed 60 Vbeta primers together with 13 Jbeta primers. Clones were read by immunoSEQ multiplex PCR, and TCRdb kept only the in-frame ones, dropping some. The table lists around 130,000 clones, roughly 90% of them singletons. The sequenced material came from PBMCs. These receptors were collected from a woman aged 40 to 50 in good health and CMV-seronegative.

This chain uses TRBV29-1 with TRBJ1-5; TRBD1 is a possible D gene (5 bases). Germline V gene lookup returns CDR1 SQVTM and CDR2 ANQGSEA. The CDR3 has 13 amino acids. CDR3 nucleotides: TGCACCCTGGACAAGGAGAGCAATCAGCCCCAGCATTTT. It translates to CTLDKESNQPQHF. The whole variable domain, filled in from reference TRBV29-1 and TRBJ1-5, reads SAVISQKPSRDICQRGTSLTIQCQVDSQVTMMFWYRQQPGQSLTLIATANQGSEATYESGFVIDKFPISRPNLTFSTLTVSNMSPEDSSIYLCTLDKESNQPQHFGDGTRLSIL.

V usage is TRBV6-1 and J usage is TRBJ1-1; maybe TRBD1 (6 bases). V was pared by 7 bases and J by 4 bases, with 13 bases between. The CDR3 contains 13 residues. Per germline, CDR1 MNHNS and CDR2 SASEGT. CDR3 loop: CASKGTGSTEAFF. CDR3 sequence (DNA): TGTGCCAGCAAGGGCACAGGGAGCACTGAAGCTTTCTTT.

The chain joins TRBV7-9 to TRBJ2-1, with 12 bases identical to TRBD2. J gave up 4 bases and V 5 bases, and 0 bases lay outside the gene matches. There are 14 residues in the CDR3. Germline V gene sequence: CDR1 SEHNR, CDR2 FQNEAQ (reference sequence). CDR3 loop: CASSGTSGYNEQFF. The DNA for the CDR3 is TGTGCCAGCAGCGGGACTAGCGGGTACAATGAGCAGTTCTTC.

This clone was observed a single time. The V and J genes are TRBV5-4 and TRBJ2-1, with 10 bases matching TRBD2. Per germline, CDR1 SGHNT and CDR2 YYREEE (reference sequence). The CDR3 covers 15 residues. J lost 5 bases, V lost 3 bases, and 5 bases had no gene match. CDR3 amino acids: CASSSGLARNNEQFF. The CDR3 bases are TGTGCCAGCAGCTCGGGACTAGCGAGAAACAATGAGCAGTTCTTC.

The V gene is TRBV6-5, the J gene TRBJ2-1, with D possibly TRBD2 on 5 matching bases. CDR3 size: 14 residues. The germline gives CDR1 MNHEY, CDR2 SVGAGI. Trimming took off 2 bases at V and 10 bases at J, with 15 bases between the two ends. CDR3 sequence: CASSYRDRREEQFF. The DNA of the CDR3 is TGTGCCAGCAGTTACCGGGATAGACGGGAAGAGCAGTTCTTC.

CDR3 DNA: TGTGCCAGCGGACAGGGGAACACCGGGGAGCTGTTTTTT. This codes for CASGQGNTGELFF. This chain joins TRBV28 and TRBJ2-2; 8 nucleotides agree with TRBD1. Germline V gene sequence: CDR1 MDHEN, CDR2 SYDVKM. CDR3 length: 13 amino acids. After removal of 8 bases from V and 1 base from J, the junction contained 0 bases not matched to a gene.

The chain is built from TRBV7-9 and TRBJ1-1; D unclear. CDR1 SEHNR and CDR2 FQNEAQ come from the germline V gene (reference sequence). The CDR3 sequence is 14 residues long. Trimming removed 2 bases from V and 1 base from J, with 8 bases in between. This CDR3 is CASSLYSQNTEAFF. CDR3 coding DNA: TGTGCCAGCAGCTTATACAGTCAGAACACTGAAGCTTTCTTT.

This chain connects TRBV28 to TRBJ2-5; possible D gene TRBD2, 6 bases. V was cut by 6 bases and J by 1 base, with 12 bases left in between. Germline V gene sequence: CDR1 MDHEN, CDR2 SYDVKM. This CDR3 region has 14 residues. The CDR3 coding sequence is TGTGCCAGCAGGCCCTCCGGGGGCCAAGAGACCCAGTACTTC. This translates into CASRPSGGQETQYF. Full variable domain (remainder filled in from reference TRBV28 and TRBJ2-5): DVKVTQSSRYLVKRTGEKVFLECVQDMDHENMFWYRQDPGLGLRLIYFSYDVKMKEKGDIPEGYSVSREKKERFSLILESASTNQTSMYLCASRPSGGQETQYFGPGTRLLVL.

The chain recombines TRBV5-1 with TRBJ2-2, with TRBD2 matching over 10 bases. This CDR3 comprises 19 residues. The ends lost 1 base at V and 0 bases at J; junction bases unmatched: 9. Germline lookup yields CDR1 SGHRS and CDR2 YFSETQ. DNA for the CDR3: TGCGCCAGCAGCTTGAAGGTCTCTAGCGGGAGAGCGAACACCGGGGAGCTGTTTTTT. It translates to CASSLKVSSGRANTGELFF.

This chain connects TRBV7-2 to TRBJ1-2; TRBD1 might be the D (5 bases). Looked up from germline, CDR1 is SGHTA and CDR2 is FQGNSA. This CDR3 has 13 residues. Between the trimmed V and J ends, which lost 5 bases and 7 bases, there was a span of 14 bases. The CDR3 DNA reads TGTGCCAGCAGCCCCCAGGGCGTTTTTGGCTACACCTTC. Protein sequence: CASSPQGVFGYTF.

The rearrangement links TRBV9 to TRBJ2-2; D perhaps matches TRBD1 (6 bases). V lost 0 bases, J lost 1 base, and 13 bases lay in between. CDR1 and CDR2 from the germline V gene are SGDLS and YYNGEE. The CDR3 extends over 17 amino acids. CDR3 nucleotide sequence: TGTGCCAGCAGCGTAGCCCGGCAGGGGCTGAACACCGGGGAGCTGTTTTTT. This translates into CASSVARQGLNTGELFF.

The CDR3 region has the DNA TGTGCCAGCAGCGTGTGGGGCCCTAGCGGGACTCGCACAGATACGCAGTATTTT. It specifies CASSVWGPSGTRTDTQYF. The rearrangement uses TRBV9 and TRBJ2-3, with TRBD2 matching over 9 bases. With 2 bases clipped from V and 1 base from J, the junction kept 11 bases outside the gene matches. This CDR3 spans 18 amino acids. CDR1 SGDLS and CDR2 YYNGEE come from the germline V gene.

J is TRBJ1-1 and V is TRBV6-6; D might be TRBD1 (5 bases). The germline V gene has CDR1 MNHNY and CDR2 SVGAGI (reference sequence). The CDR3 runs to 14 residues. V was trimmed by 5 bases and J by 5 bases, leaving 15 bases between them. CDR3 coding DNA: TGTGCCAGCAGTCGCACCACAGGTTCGACTGAAGCTTTCTTT. Translating gives CASSRTTGSTEAFF.

The rearrangement uses TRBV30 and TRBJ2-2, with 9 positions matching TRBD1. Germline CDR1 reads GTSNPN; CDR2 reads SVGIG (reference sequence). This CDR3 is built from 14 residues. Unmatched junction bases numbered 7, after V lost 6 bases and J lost 5 bases. The DNA for the CDR3 is TGTGCCTGCCCGGGACAGGGAGAAACCGGGGAGCTGTTTTTT. As protein: CACPGQGETGELFF.

This clone appeared a single time. The chain carries TRBV7-9 and TRBJ2-3; D might be TRBD2 (6 bases). Germline CDR1 and CDR2: SEHNR and FQNEAQ (reference sequence). Trimming took 1 base from V and 2 from J, leaving 16 bases between them. This CDR3 comprises 17 residues. The CDR3 protein is CASSLGGVGPLTDTQYF. The CDR3 DNA sequence: TGTGCCAGCAGCTTAGGGGGGGTGGGTCCCCTCACAGATACGCAGTATTTT.

This clone turned up a few times. The gene calls are TRBV29-1 and TRBJ2-2; 7 positions match TRBD1. From germline, CDR1 is SQVTM and CDR2 ANQGSEA. J lost 1 base, V lost 7 bases, and 3 bases had no gene match. The CDR3 runs to 13 residues. This chain's CDR3 is CSGNRGNTGELFF. The CDR3, as DNA: TGCAGCGGGAACAGGGGGAACACCGGGGAGCTGTTTTTT.

This clone was observed a few times. CDR3 sequence: CASSSGYYGYTF. CDR3 nucleotides: TGTGCCAGCAGCTCAGGGTACTATGGCTACACCTTC. The V call is TRBV5-4, the J call TRBJ1-2, with a weak D call TRBD1 (5 bases). Trimming stripped 3 bases from V and 3 bases from J, with 6 bases between. From germline, CDR1 is SGHNT and CDR2 YYREEE (reference sequence). The length of the CDR3 is 12 residues.

The CDR3 nucleotides are TGTGCCAGCAGCTCCCCACTAGCGGGAGCCGGTGGGGCCAACGTCCTGACTTTC. This gives the protein CASSSPLAGAGGANVLTF. The chain employs TRBV11-2 and TRBJ2-6; 11 bases match TRBD2. The CDR3 consists of 18 residues. Germline V lookup: CDR1 SGHAT, CDR2 FQNNGV. V shed 4 bases and J 3 bases; nucleotides not matched to a gene: 8.

The chain joins TRBV6-5 to TRBJ2-5, with TRBD2 as a possible D gene (6 bases). Germline V CDR1 and CDR2: MNHEY, SVGAGI. Trimming took off 5 bases at V and 11 bases at J, with 18 bases between the two ends. The CDR3 covers 13 residues. As DNA, the CDR3 is TGTGCCAGCAGTAGACCCGGGGGATCGGAGCAGTACTTC. This codes for CASSRPGGSEQYF.